The 21 T cell receptor beta chains given below trace back to one sample, sequenced in a study of shared clonotypes between healthy human individuals. The repertoire was sequenced with immunoSEQ multiplex PCR; TCRdb's copy has only in-frame clones and lacks some. The sample has roughly 1.5 million clones; 98% are singletons. The sample comprised naive CD4+ T cells sorted from blood. The subset: CD45RA+ positively selected. These receptors originate from a man younger than 40 in good health.

The sample holds one count of this clone. The rearrangement joins TRBV11-2 to TRBJ1-4; D is perhaps TRBD1 (5 bases). The germline V and J ends were trimmed by 2 bases and 8 bases, with 18 bases remaining between them. Per the germline V gene, CDR1 is SGHAT and CDR2 is FQNNGV. The CDR3 covers 16 residues. CDR3 coding DNA: TGTGCCAGCAGCTTACTCCGGGGGTCGGGGGTGGAAAAACTGTTTTTT. It encodes CASSLLRGSGVEKLFF.

V and J are TRBV6-1 and TRBJ2-3; D unresolved. The germline V gene has CDR1 MNHNS and CDR2 SASEGT. Between the trimmed V and J ends, which lost 6 bases and 2 bases, there was a span of 6 bases. The CDR3 is 12 amino acids. The CDR3 bases are TGTGCCAGCAGGGTTTACACAGATACGCAGTATTTT. The encoded protein is CASRVYTDTQYF.

The chain has TRBV29-1 and TRBJ2-1; no reliable D call. This CDR3 region has 9 residues. Trimming shortened V by 8 bases and J by 5 bases, and 4 bases separated the two germline ends. Germline CDR1 reads SQVTM; CDR2 reads ANQGSEA. The CDR3 DNA reads TGCAGCACCGACAATGAGCAGTTCTTC. Translation: CSTDNEQFF.

The chain employs TRBV5-1 and TRBJ1-2; D remains ambiguous. The CDR3 length is 14 residues. Germline V gives CDR1 SGHRS, CDR2 YFSETQ. V was cut by 3 bases and J by 3 bases, with 12 bases left in between. CDR3 amino acids: CASSSDLWDYGYTF. The CDR3 DNA reads TGCGCCAGCAGCTCAGACCTATGGGACTATGGCTACACCTTC.

This rearrangement joins TRBV7-6 to TRBJ2-1; possibly TRBD2 for D (6 bases). The germline V gene encodes CDR1 SGHVS and CDR2 FNYEAQ. The CDR3 is 14 amino acids. Trimming left V 4 bases short and J 7 bases short, with 14 bases between. CDR3 sequence reads: CASSSPEGINEQFF. The CDR3 DNA reads TGTGCCAGCAGCTCCCCGGAGGGGATAAATGAGCAGTTCTTC.

This chain links TRBV4-3 with TRBJ2-3; 8 nucleotides align to TRBD2. The length of the CDR3 is 16 residues. The trim removed 1 base at V and 4 bases at J, leaving 7 bases unmatched. Germline V gene lookup returns CDR1 LGHNA and CDR2 YSLEER. The CDR3 DNA is TGCGCCAGCAGCCAAGGACTAGCGAAAGGATCAGATACGCAGTATTTT. Encoded protein: CASSQGLAKGSDTQYF.

This chain connects TRBV18 to TRBJ1-4; D is perhaps TRBD1 (5 bases). The CDR3 covers 16 residues. The germline V and J ends were trimmed by 5 bases and 6 bases, with 19 bases remaining between them. The germline V gene has CDR1 KGHSH and CDR2 LQKENI. The CDR3 sequence: CASSRARGREDEKLFF. The CDR3 DNA reads as TGTGCCAGCTCAAGGGCGAGGGGCAGGGAAGATGAAAAACTGTTTTTT.

The chain employs TRBV5-6 and TRBJ2-5; the D call may be TRBD1 or TRBD2 (5 bases each). The CDR3 covers 14 residues. Germline V gives CDR1 SGHDT, CDR2 YYEEEE. Trimming took 2 bases from V and 9 from J, leaving 17 bases between them. The CDR3: CASSFPGQTRAQYF. CDR3 nucleotide sequence: TGTGCCAGCAGCTTCCCCGGACAAACGAGGGCCCAGTACTTC.

This sequence joins TRBV11-2 and TRBJ1-1; no clear D. CDR1 is SGHAT, CDR2 FQNNGV, per germline. V lost 5 bases and J lost 3, with 13 bases in between. The CDR3 runs to 14 residues. The CDR3 DNA follows: TGTGCCAGCAGCCCCGACGACGGCCACACTGAAGCTTTCTTT. Translating it yields CASSPDDGHTEAFF.

This clone was recorded only once. The chain couples TRBV7-2 to TRBJ2-1, with D hard to call. In germline, CDR1 is SGHTA, CDR2 FQGNSA. The CDR3 extends over 13 amino acids. The germline V and J ends were trimmed by 5 bases and 4 bases, with 9 bases remaining between them. The CDR3 loop is CASSSYAYNEQFF. The CDR3 DNA follows: TGTGCCAGCAGCAGCTACGCTTACAATGAGCAGTTCTTC.

The rearrangement joins TRBV6-5 to TRBJ1-1; no firm D call. Trimming pared 6 bases from V and 8 bases from J, leaving 13 bases between. The CDR3 is 12 amino acids. Germline CDR1 reads MNHEY; CDR2 reads SVGAGI. CDR3 coding DNA: TGTGCCAGCAGACGTGATCCTTCCGAAGCTTTCTTT. Its translation is CASRRDPSEAFF.

The J gene is TRBJ1-5, the V gene TRBV2; perhaps TRBD1 as D (5 bases). V shed 7 bases and J shed 7 bases, with 14 bases lying between them. Germline CDR1 is SNHLY and CDR2 is FYNNEI. CDR3 length: 13 residues. CDR3 sequence (DNA): TGTGCCAGCACATCCAGGGCTGAACAGCCCCAGCATTTT. Its translation: CASTSRAEQPQHF.

The chain combines TRBV5-6 with TRBJ2-7; tentatively, D is TRBD1 (5 bases). Between the trimmed V and J ends, which lost 5 bases and 0 bases, there was a span of 12 bases. CDR1 is SGHDT, CDR2 YYEEEE, per germline. The CDR3 contains 14 residues. CDR3 nucleotides: TGTGCCAGCAGTAAGGACATTCGCTCCTACGAGCAGTACTTC. Translation gives CASSKDIRSYEQYF.

This clone is a singleton in its sample. The chain has TRBV4-2 and TRBJ2-1; D might be TRBD2 (5 bases). With 2 bases removed from V and 0 bases from J, the gap between germline ends came to 14 bases. There are 17 residues in the CDR3. Germline CDR1 reads LGHNA; CDR2 reads YNFKEQ. The CDR3 loop reads CASSQYPLASSYNEQFF. DNA for the CDR3: TGTGCCAGCAGCCAATACCCTCTAGCTTCCTCCTACAATGAGCAGTTCTTC.

This chain joins TRBV9 and TRBJ1-2; 9 bases are a match to TRBD1. Trimming removed 0 bases from V and 8 bases from J; junction bases left unmatched: 8. Looked up from germline, CDR1 is SGDLS and CDR2 is YYNGEE. CDR3 length: 15 amino acids. The chain's CDR3 is CASSVGTGGARGYTF. In DNA, the CDR3 is TGTGCCAGCAGCGTAGGTACAGGGGGCGCAAGGGGCTACACCTTC.

This clone has only a few counts. The chain recombines TRBV27 with TRBJ1-3; D remains unclear. V lost 5 bases and J lost 1, with 3 bases in between. Germline V gene lookup returns CDR1 MNHEY and CDR2 SMNVEV (reference sequence). The length of the CDR3 is 12 residues. The CDR3 bases are TGTGCCAGCAGTAGGTCTGGAAACACCATATATTTT. Its protein is CASSRSGNTIYF.

The chain links TRBV4-3 to TRBJ2-5, with TRBD2 matching over 13 bases. The CDR3 extends over 20 amino acids. The V gene's germline CDR1 is LGHNA and CDR2 YSLEER. V shed 0 bases and J 2 bases; nucleotides not matched to a gene: 12. CDR3 DNA sequence: TGCGCCAGCAGCCAAGAAGGACAGGGGACTAGCGGGATATATCAAGAGACCCAGTACTTC. Protein: CASSQEGQGTSGIYQETQYF.

The gene calls are TRBV5-5 and TRBJ2-7, with 8 bases fitting TRBD2. The CDR3 has 15 amino acids. The trim removed 5 bases at V and 7 bases at J, leaving 14 bases unmatched. Germline values: CDR1 SGHKS, CDR2 YYEKEE (reference sequence). CDR3 sequence reads: CASSRPAGVSWEQYF. For the CDR3, the DNA is TGTGCCAGCAGTCGACCAGCGGGAGTATCATGGGAGCAGTACTTC.

This rearrangement joins TRBV4-3 to TRBJ1-2; 7 bases are shared with TRBD1. The CDR3 runs 14 residues. J gave up 8 bases and V 2 bases, and 8 bases lay outside the gene matches. The germline gives CDR1 LGHNA, CDR2 YSLEER. Here the CDR3 DNA reads TGCGCCAGCAGCCAACAACAGGGGTTAAGGGGCTACACCTTC. Amino acid sequence: CASSQQQGLRGYTF.

The rearrangement links TRBV28 to TRBJ1-2; tentative D call: TRBD1 (6 bases). V lost 5 bases, J lost 7 bases, and 29 bases lay in between. This CDR3 is 18 amino acids long. Per germline, CDR1 MDHEN and CDR2 SYDVKM. In nucleotides, the CDR3 is TGTGCCAGCAGTGCTCGTTCACAGGGACTGAGAGGCACTGGTGGCTACACCTTC. Its protein product is CASSARSQGLRGTGGYTF.

The chain combines TRBV28 with TRBJ1-2; 9 positions agree with TRBD1. This CDR3 region has 15 residues. The germline CDR1 and CDR2 sequences are MDHEN and SYDVKM. Germline trimming cut 7 bases from V and 8 bases from J; bases unmatched to any gene: 14. The CDR3 DNA reads as TGTGCCAGCAAGTTGGGATCCGACAGGGGGTGGGGCTACACCTTC. It codes for CASKLGSDRGWGYTF.